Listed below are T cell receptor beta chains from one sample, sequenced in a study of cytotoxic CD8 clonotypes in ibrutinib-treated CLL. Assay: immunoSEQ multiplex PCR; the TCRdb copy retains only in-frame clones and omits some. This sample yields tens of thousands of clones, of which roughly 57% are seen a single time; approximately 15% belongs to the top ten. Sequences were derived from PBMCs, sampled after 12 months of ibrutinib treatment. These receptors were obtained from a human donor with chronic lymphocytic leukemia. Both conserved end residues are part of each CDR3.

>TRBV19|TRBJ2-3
CACHGGDDTQYF
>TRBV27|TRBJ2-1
CASSTYPYNEQFF
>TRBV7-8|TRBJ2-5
CASSLGGSASRYQETQYF
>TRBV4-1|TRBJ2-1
CASSQDSLRGSSYNEQFF
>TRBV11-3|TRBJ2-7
CASSPGLAGRIEQYF
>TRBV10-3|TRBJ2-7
CAISEKRLAGGDEQYF
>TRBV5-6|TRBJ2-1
CASSLPGVNEQFF
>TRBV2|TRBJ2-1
CASLGKDRDNEQFF
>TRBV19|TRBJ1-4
CASTTGTVGEKLFF
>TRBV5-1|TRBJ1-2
CASSDDRGNGYTF
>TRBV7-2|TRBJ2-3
CASSLDRGTDTQYF
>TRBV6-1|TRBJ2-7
CASSDVWASYEQYF
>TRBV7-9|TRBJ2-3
CASSLDSFSTDTQYF
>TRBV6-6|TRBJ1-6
CASRTGNSPLHF
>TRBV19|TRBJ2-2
CASSIELLPGSANTGELFF
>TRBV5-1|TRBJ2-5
CASSDRPQETQYF
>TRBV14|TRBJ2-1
CASSQGAGPYNEQFF
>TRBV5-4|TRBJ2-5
CASSLMQETQYF
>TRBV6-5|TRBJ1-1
CASRWPGGRTEAFF
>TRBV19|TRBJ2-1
CASSIGLAGVNEQFF
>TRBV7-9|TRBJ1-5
CASSLVGGPQHF
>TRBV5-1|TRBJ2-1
CASSFGGNSYNEQFF
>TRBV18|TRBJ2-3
CASSHRRQSTDTQYF
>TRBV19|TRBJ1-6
CASSIISRVASSYNSPLHF
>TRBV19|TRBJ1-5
CASNSYNQPQHF
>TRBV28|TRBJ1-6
CASSPHGARSSPLHF
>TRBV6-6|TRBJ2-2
CASSRTGELFF
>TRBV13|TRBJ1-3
CASSARQGAGNTIYF
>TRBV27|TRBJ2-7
CASSPPPGQGAYEQYF
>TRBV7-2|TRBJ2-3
CASSDRQGSTDTQYF
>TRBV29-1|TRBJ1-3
CSVDSEGGNTIYF
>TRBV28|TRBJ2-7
CASSLLAGGPEEQYF
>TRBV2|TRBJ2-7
CASRSGSANEQYF
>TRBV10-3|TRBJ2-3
CAIRWSGGLTDTQYF
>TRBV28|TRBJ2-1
CASSLGRTSGGADEQFF
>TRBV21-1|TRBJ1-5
CASSRDRGDQPQHF
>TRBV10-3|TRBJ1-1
CASSYSRRPNTEAFF
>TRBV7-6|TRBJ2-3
CASSLFTVPSTHTQYF
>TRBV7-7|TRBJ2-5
CASSLDGTGGETQYF
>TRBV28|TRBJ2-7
CASNTIGLAMHF
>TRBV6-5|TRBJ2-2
CASSYRNDIGELFF
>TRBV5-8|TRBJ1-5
CASSLGEFSNQPQHF
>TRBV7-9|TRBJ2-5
CASSPRQFQETQYF
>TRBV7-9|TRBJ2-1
CASSLGYNEQFF
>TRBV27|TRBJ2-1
CASSLSGRNEQFF
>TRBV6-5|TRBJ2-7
CASSYLGEQYF
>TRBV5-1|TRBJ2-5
CASTLIGQGYETQYF
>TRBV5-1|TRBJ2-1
CASSGRDGISEQFF
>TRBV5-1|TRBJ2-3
CASSLGGQLTQYF
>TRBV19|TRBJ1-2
CASSFTRTGSGYTF
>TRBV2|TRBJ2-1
CASTLGTGRKNEQFF
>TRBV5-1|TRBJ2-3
CASSWAGGDTDTQYF
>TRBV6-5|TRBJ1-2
CASNGQGAEGYTF
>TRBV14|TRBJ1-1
CASSPLGGRAGYTEAFF
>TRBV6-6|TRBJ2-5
CASSYLNRGETQYF
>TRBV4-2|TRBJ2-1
CASSSRAGGTYNEQFF
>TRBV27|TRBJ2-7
CASSFTPGTGFYEQYF
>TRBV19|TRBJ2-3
CASSKGLRTDTQYF
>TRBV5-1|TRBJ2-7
CASSLETIYEQYF